This TCR beta chain was documented in a study of blood T cell repertoires in COVID-19 (dated by TCRdb to 2020 to 2021). The study in broad terms: Samples from collaborators originated in the United States, Italy and Spain and spanned both the acute and convalescent phases of COVID-19. The sample metadata nearly always contained a de-identified subject ID, COVID-19 status, age in years and sex. Where available, HLA class I and class II types were obtained from metadata supplied by the sample provider rather than from assay-based typing. The prospective study material was composed of cDNA or gDNA derived from T cells, B-cell-depleted T cells, or PBMCs. The dataset comprised deeply sampled blood TCRbeta repertoires from subjects exposed to, actively infected with, or recovered from COVID-19. The repertoires were released in a freely available public database intended as a resource for research on the immune response to SARS-CoV-2. Samples were obtained from the ongoing ImmuneRACE study (first 160 participants) and from 1,000 to 1,500 subjects provided by 6 global collaborators. General study outcomes and caveats: The quantity of clinical and demographic metadata differed by source and by participant and was supplied without curation.

In the case of this clone: Its antigen remains unidentified. No clone much larger than this one lies a single base away; base qualities are absent.

Trimming takes 1 base off V and 0 bases off J; junction bases not matched to a gene: 9. As encoded in the germline V gene, CDR1 is MDHEN while CDR2 is SYDVKM. The cysteine opens and the phenylalanine closes a CDR3 of 18 amino acids. The DNA shown is the 54-base CDR3, in frame from base 1. The immunoSEQ Assay, a bias-controlled multiplex PCR, was used to amplify TCRbeta CDR3 regions from genomic DNA. The study's processing was this. Within the assay, amplification of reference gene primers was used to estimate how many nucleated cells each sample contained. Sequence reads were collapsed and filtered to measure the absolute abundance of every unique TCRbeta CDR3 rearrangement. Productive Simpson clonality was computed per sample as the square root of Simpson's diversity index over productive rearrangements. TCRdb holds this immuneACCESS table with in-frame rearrangements only. Some clones are missing; in checked studies, unresolved V genes explain under half, and the rest has no known cause. V and J calls and clone size are given by that table; D and trimming were obtained from the DNA. For this sample there are around 250,000 clones; 80% to 90% appear just once. The ten largest account for over 1.5% of the sample.

In the prospective study, participants were about 18 to 100 years old, resided in 24 geographic areas of the United States, and were enrolled through a virtual design. In the prospective study, cohorts were assigned on the basis of participant-reported clinical history obtained from a screening survey and a study questionnaire. For ImmuneRACE Cohort 3, a participant was defined as recovered based on two consecutive negative NP/OP PCR tests, clearance by a healthcare professional, or resolution of symptoms. Mobile phlebotomists in the prospective study collected whole blood, serum and a nasopharyngeal or oropharyngeal swab from every participant. Prospective study participants could optionally give additional blood draws and questionnaires over an approximately 2-month period. Before DNA extraction, prospective study blood samples were shipped either frozen or at room temperature.

The chain was built from TRBV28 and TRBJ1-2; TRBD1 agrees with 9 junctional bases. The TCR was taken from a woman aged 50 to 65 who had recovered from COVID-19. The sample was PBMCs or T cells enriched from blood (not recorded which). The CDR3 here reads CASSLLGTGGFSNYGYTF. The DNA sequence is as follows: TGTGCCAGCAGTTTATTGGGTACAGGGGGCTTTTCTAACTATGGCTACACCTTC.